This T cell receptor beta chain was retrieved from a study of T cells in women clearing cervical HPV infection (dated by TCRdb to the late 2010s). Context from the whole study: The cases were some 25 women with histologically confirmed HPV16-related CIN3 or worse, and 2 of these cases were invasive cancers. The approximately 26 controls were women who cleared a single incident HPV16 infection within 12 months without developing precancer or cancer. Case blood was taken at the visit when the lesion was first identified, whereas control blood was taken when infection was no longer detected. Among cases, blood sampling occurred a median of roughly 160 days after lesion detection, with an interquartile range of roughly 85 to 220 days. Because only a few women had HLA typing data, the possibility that HLA type acted as a confounder could not be ruled out. This exploratory proof-of-principle case-control study, nested within the Guanacaste HPV Natural History Study in Costa Rica, compared TCR repertoires among women with different cervical HPV16 outcomes. Cases and controls were matched on age within five years and on year of sample collection. Cases had a median age of 34 years and controls had a median age of about 41, with no significant differences in baseline characteristics. The parent cohort enrolled 8,500 to 13,000 women aged 18 or older in Guanacaste, Costa Rica, during about 1993 to 1995 and followed them for roughly seven years. Five blinded duplicates per group were added as quality controls, so that approximately 60 samples were obtained: some 50 participants and 10 replicates.

Details on this clone: Its antigen has not been determined.

What the authors observed across the whole study: Because of the cross-sectional design, the study could not determine whether the associations came before infection or resulted from infection, and neither effector/memory subsets nor HPV-specific T cells were isolated. Random forest classifiers that combined richness and V gene abundances separated cases from controls with an estimated AUC of around 0.84. Because T-cell numbers per sample were unknown, differences in richness could reflect varying T-cell content rather than repertoire biology. TCR repertoire richness was significantly higher in CIN3+ cases than in controls across sequencing depths, while evenness did not differ.

Using the immunoSEQ assay, multiplex PCR amplified TCR beta CDR3 regions from an average of approximately 1.1 ug of genomic DNA per sample. The assay corrected primer bias using a complete synthetic TCR repertoire to establish an amplification baseline. Amplicons were sequenced on the Illumina platform. In the source study's methods: Sequences were error-corrected by clustering with frequency ratios and a modified nearest-neighbor algorithm, then analyzed in the immunoSEQ Analyzer with IMGT gene definitions. TCR richness and evenness were averaged over 20 rarefaction repeats at each rarefaction depth, excluding samples with fewer sequences than the depth. Relative abundances of V, D and J genes were compared between groups using Wilcoxon rank sum tests, with FDR correction applied. An intraclass correlation of around 96% for TCR richness and an average of roughly 80% across 66 gene segments were obtained from the blinded duplicates. TCRdb holds this immuneACCESS table with in-frame rearrangements only. Some clones are missing; in checked studies, unresolved V genes explain under half, and the rest has no known cause. The V and J calls and clone size are taken from that table; D and trimming were inferred from the DNA. The table of this sample itemizes fewer than 30,000 clones. The ten top clones hold 2.8% of the sample.

Every participant had a single incident cervical HPV16 infection, and prevalent HPV16 infections were excluded. Cervical HPV DNA was detected by MY09/MY11 PCR and genotyped by dot-blot hybridization. Roughly 15 mL of heparinized blood was centrifuged, after which the buffy coat was aliquoted, frozen at -30 degrees C, and then stored at -80 degrees C. Genomic DNA was extracted from buffy coat specimens using QIAGEN kits. This clonotype originated in a woman between 18 and 70 years old with a cervical HPV16 infection that either progressed to CIN3+ or cleared (not recorded which). Sample: blood buffy coat.

The sequenced CDR3 bases are TGTGCCAGAGGGACAGGGCGGGGGACTGAA. Translation gives CARGTGRGTE. The entire CDR3 reads CARGTGRGTEAFF. The chain is made from TRBV2 and TRBJ1-1, with TRBD1 identical over 9 junction bases. The CDR3 end falls 3 residues outside the read, so it is completed with the germline J gene. The germline V gene sets CDR1 to SNHLY and CDR2 to FYNNEI. Here V drops 9 bases and J drops 5 bases, and the junction holds 7 bases not matched to any gene. The CDR3 holds 13 amino acids from the cysteine to the phenylalanine. Of the CDR3's DNA, 30 bases were read; they are in frame from base 1.